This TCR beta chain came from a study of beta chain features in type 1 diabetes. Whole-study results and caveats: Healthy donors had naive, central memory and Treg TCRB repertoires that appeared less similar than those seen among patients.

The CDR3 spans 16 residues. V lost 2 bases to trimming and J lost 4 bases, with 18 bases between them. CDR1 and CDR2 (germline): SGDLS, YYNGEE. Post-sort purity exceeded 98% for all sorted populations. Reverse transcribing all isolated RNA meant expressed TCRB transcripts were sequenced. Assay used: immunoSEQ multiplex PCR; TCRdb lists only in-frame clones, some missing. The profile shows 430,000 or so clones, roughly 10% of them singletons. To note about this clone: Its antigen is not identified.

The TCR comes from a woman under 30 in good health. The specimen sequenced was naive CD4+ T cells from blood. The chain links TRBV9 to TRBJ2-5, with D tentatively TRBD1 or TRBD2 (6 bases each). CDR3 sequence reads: CASSVRSGAPRETQYF. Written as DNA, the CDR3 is TGTGCCAGCAGCGTGCGTTCGGGGGCGCCTCGAGAGACCCAGTACTTC.